These T cell receptor beta chains were read from a single sample in a study of blood T cell repertoires in COVID-19. Method: immunoSEQ multiplex PCR; TCRdb's copy keeps in-frame clones and lacks some. The table has around 57,000 clones, approximately 88% seen once. The sequencing sample was made of peripheral blood. The receptors come from a human donor in a cohort sampled during active COVID-19. The CDR3 runs from the conserved cysteine through the conserved F or W. The D gene is left open where the match is weak. Clone size is given for some rows only: seen once, a few or many times, or a class if the clone is expanded.

j_call v_call clone_size d_call cdr3_nt cdr3_aa
TRBJ1-2 TRBV1 few . TGCACCAGCAGCCAGCCCCTGGCGGACTATGGCTACACCTTC CTSSQPLADYGYTF
TRBJ2-7 TRBV3-1/TRBV3-2 . . TGTGCCAGCAGCCGAGGCCGCGGGCAGTACTTC CASSRGRGQYF
TRBJ1-4 TRBV29-1 once . TGCAGCGTTGACCAGGCGGAAAAACTGTTTTTT CSVDQAEKLFF
TRBJ1-2 TRBV5-6 . . TGTGCCAGCAGTTTTCCGGAGGGGGGGGACTATGGCTACACCTTC CASSFPEGGDYGYTF
TRBJ2-1 TRBV18 . TRBD2 TGTGCCAGCTCACCACCCCCCTTTTCGAGCGGGACTGAGCAGTTCTTC CASSPPPFSSGTEQFF
TRBJ1-2 TRBV20-1 . . TGCAGTGCTAGTCTCCCGGGTAACTATGGCTACACCTTC CSASLPGNYGYTF
TRBJ2-1 TRBV20-1 . . TGCAGTGCTAGTCCACAGGGAAGAGGACAGTTCTTC CSASPQGRGQFF
TRBJ2-1 TRBV4-3 . TRBD1 TGCGCCAGCAGCCAAGCTGGGACAGGGGACTACAATGAGCAGTTCTTC CASSQAGTGDYNEQFF
TRBJ2-2 TRBV5-3 few TRBD2 TGTGCCACTCCTCGGGGGGAGCGTCGGACCGGGGAGCTGTTTTTT CATPRGERRTGELFF
TRBJ1-1 TRBV4-1 . . TGCGCCAGCAGCCAAACCGGACAATCGAACACTGAAGCTTTCTTT CASSQTGQSNTEAFF
TRBJ1-1 TRBV15 . . TGTGCCACCAGCAGAGCCATACAGGTGGGGAACACTGAAGCTTTCTTT CATSRAIQVGNTEAFF
TRBJ1-4 TRBV6-5 . . TGTGCCAGCAGCAATGGCGGGACGGGCAATGAAAAACTGTTTTTT CASSNGGTGNEKLFF
TRBJ1-1 TRBV6-6 . TRBD1 TGTGCCAGCAGTTCGGACAGGAGGGCTTTCTTT CASSSDRRAFF
TRBJ2-3 TRBV5-5 . TRBD2 TGTGCCAGCAGCTTACGGCTAGCGGGATCCAGCACAGATACGCAGTATTTT CASSLRLAGSSTDTQYF
TRBJ2-2 TRBV13 . TRBD2 TGTGCCAGCAGCTTACGCACCGGGACTAGCCTTCCCGGGGAGCTGTTTTTT CASSLRTGTSLPGELFF
TRBJ2-2 TRBV7-9 . TRBD2 TGTGCCAGCAGCTCGGGCACTAGCGGGAGAGACGGGGAGCTGTTTTTT CASSSGTSGRDGELFF
TRBJ2-7 TRBV7-9 . . TGTGCCAGCAGCTTAGTCAGCGAGCAGTACTTC CASSLVSEQYF
TRBJ2-1 TRBV9 . . TGTGCCAGCAGCGTAGGTTGGGGGCCTTCTCGCAATGAGCAGTTCTTC CASSVGWGPSRNEQFF
TRBJ2-3 TRBV5-4 . . TGTGCCAGCAGCTTCAGGACAGATACGCAGTATTTT CASSFRTDTQYF
TRBJ2-5 TRBV20-1 . . TGCAGTGCTAACTTGGAAGAGACCCAGTACTTC CSANLEETQYF
TRBJ2-4 TRBV5-4 . TRBD1 TGTGCCAGCAGCTCTGGGACAGGTCTAGCCAAAAACATTCAGTACTTC CASSSGTGLAKNIQYF
TRBJ1-3 TRBV9 . . TGTGCCAGCAGCGTCGACAACTCTGGAAACACCATATATTTT CASSVDNSGNTIYF
TRBJ2-1 TRBV12-3/TRBV12-4 . TRBD2 TGTGCCAGCAGTCAAGCGGGAGTATCGGTGCAGTTCTTC CASSQAGVSVQFF
TRBJ1-2 TRBV19 . . TGTGCCAGTGAGGGCGGTAGCTTGGCTAACTATGGCTACACCTTC CASEGGSLANYGYTF
TRBJ1-2 TRBV19 . TRBD1 TGTGCCAGTACCCTGGGACAGCACTATGGCTACACCTTC CASTLGQHYGYTF
TRBJ2-7 TRBV7-2 . . TGTGCCAGCAGCTATATCGGACTTTCCTACGAGCAGTACTTC CASSYIGLSYEQYF
TRBJ1-2 TRBV12-5 . TRBD1 TGTGCTAGTGGTTTGGGTTTAAACAGGGGGCTGGGCTACACCTTC CASGLGLNRGLGYTF
TRBJ2-3 TRBV5-1 . TRBD2 TGCGCCAGCAGCTTGCCTAGCGGGAGAGATACGCAGTATTTT CASSLPSGRDTQYF
TRBJ2-1 TRBV5-4 . TRBD2 TGTGCCAGCAGCCCGGGGGGGGGCGGGAGGACCTACAATGAGCAGTTCTTC CASSPGGGGRTYNEQFF
TRBJ2-5 TRBV6-5 . . TGTGCCAGCAGTTTGGACAGCCGGGGGGCCCAGTACTTC CASSLDSRGAQYF
TRBJ2-2 TRBV25-1 . TRBD1 TGTGCCATCCTAGTACCGGACAGGGACGGGAACACCGGGGAGCTGTTTTTT CAILVPDRDGNTGELFF
TRBJ2-7 TRBV11-1 . TRBD1 TGTGCCAGCAGCTTAGCTCGGACAGGGGGAATTTACGAGCAGTACTTC CASSLARTGGIYEQYF
TRBJ2-2 TRBV19 . . TGTGCCAGTAGTATCCCTCGTCGCGGGGACGCGAACACCGGGGAGCTGTTTTTT CASSIPRRGDANTGELFF
TRBJ2-3 TRBV19 . . TGTGCCAGTAGTATCCCGGCCGACTCGGATACGCAGTATTTT CASSIPADSDTQYF
TRBJ2-1 TRBV6-2/TRBV6-3 once TRBD2 TGTGCCAGCAGTTCATGGACTAGGAGCAATGAGCAGTTCTTC CASSSWTRSNEQFF
TRBJ2-2 TRBV19 . TRBD2 TGTGCCAGTAGTATAGTGGGAGCGGGGGAAAACACCGGGGAGCTGTTTTTT CASSIVGAGENTGELFF
TRBJ2-1 TRBV7-9 . . TGTGCCAGCAGCTTGGGTCTAATTGGGGGGGCCCATGAGCAGTTCTTC CASSLGLIGGAHEQFF
TRBJ1-1 TRBV5-5 . . TGTGCCAGCAGCTTCTCAGGACACCTGAACACTGAAGCTTTCTTT CASSFSGHLNTEAFF
TRBJ1-2 TRBV7-2 . . TGTGCCAGCAGCTTAGCGCTAGGGGGAGCTGGCTACACCTTC CASSLALGGAGYTF
TRBJ1-3 TRBV11-2 . . TGTGCCAGCAGCCCGAGAACAGGGTCGTACACCATATATTTT CASSPRTGSYTIYF
TRBJ2-7 TRBV4-2 . TRBD1 TGTGCCAGCAGCCAGGATTTGACAGGGGTCTACGAGCAGTACTTC CASSQDLTGVYEQYF
TRBJ2-7 TRBV7-2 . . TGTGCCAGCAGCCCGACAGGCTACGAGCAGTACTTC CASSPTGYEQYF
TRBJ2-3 TRBV11-2 . TRBD2 TGTGCCAGCAGCTTAGATGATAATAGACTAGCGGGAGATACGCAGTATTTT CASSLDDNRLAGDTQYF
TRBJ1-1 TRBV30 . . TGTGCCTGGAGTACGCAGGGGAACACTGAAGCTTTCTTT CAWSTQGNTEAFF
TRBJ2-5 TRBV5-6 . TRBD2 TGTGCCAGCAGCTTTTCAGCGGGAGGTGAGACCCAGTACTTC CASSFSAGGETQYF
TRBJ2-1 TRBV7-8 . TRBD2 TGTGCCAGCAGCTTAGGGCTAGCGGGAAATATCAATGAGCAGTTCTTC CASSLGLAGNINEQFF
TRBJ2-3 TRBV5-1 . . TGCGCCAGCAGCTTGGAATTCCCGGGAACAGATACGCAGTATTTT CASSLEFPGTDTQYF
TRBJ2-2 TRBV6-6 once TRBD2 TGTGCCAGCAGAGAGTCGGGAGGCACCGGGGAGCTGTTTTTT CASRESGGTGELFF
TRBJ1-5 TRBV7-8 . TRBD1 TGTGCCAGCAGCTTAGAATCCCGGACAGGGACTAATCAGCCCCAGCATTTT CASSLESRTGTNQPQHF
TRBJ2-5 TRBV2 . TRBD2 TGTGCCAGCAGTGAACCAGCGGGGGGGCCGAGGGAAGAGACCCAGTACTTC CASSEPAGGPREETQYF
TRBJ2-2 TRBV6-5 . TRBD1 TGTGCCAGCAGTTACTCGACAGGGGTAAAAACCGGGGAGCTGTTTTTT CASSYSTGVKTGELFF
TRBJ2-7 TRBV5-6 . TRBD2 TGTGCCAGCAGCTACGGGACTAGCGGTAGCTCCTACGAGCAGTACTTC CASSYGTSGSSYEQYF
TRBJ2-7 TRBV6-5 . . TGTGCCAGCAGTTACTCGAAGCACGAGCAGTACTTC CASSYSKHEQYF